This TCR beta chain was captured in a study of blood T cell repertoires in COVID-19. Whole-study context: Some COVID-19 samples were acute and others convalescent; all came from the United States, Italy and Spain.

This CDR3 has 16 residues. Trimming took off 4 bases at V and 0 bases at J, with 16 bases between the two ends. Germline values: CDR1 SGHDN, CDR2 FVKESK. Methods used by the authors: Amplified reference gene primers provided the basis for estimating nucleated cell counts. The repertoire was sequenced with immunoSEQ multiplex PCR; TCRdb's copy has only in-frame clones and lacks some. V and J calls plus clone size are reproduced from that table; the DNA served to infer D and trimming. The sample contains 110,000 or so clones, approximately 83% of which appear only once. This TCR was sampled from a man aged 45-65 years with acute or convalescent COVID-19. The sample was peripheral blood. The J gene is TRBJ2-7, the V gene TRBV14; D unresolved. CDR3 loop: CASSRVGRSNSYEQYF. CDR3 coding DNA: TGTGCCAGCAGCCGCGTCGGAAGGAGCAACTCCTACGAGCAGTACTTC. The whole variable domain, filled in from reference TRBV14 and TRBJ2-7, reads EAGVTQFPSHSVIEKGQTVTLRCDPISGHDNLYWYRRVMGKEIKFLLHFVKESKQDESGMPNNRFLAERTGGTYSTLKVQPAELEDSGVYFCASSRVGRSNSYEQYFGPGTRLTVT.